The 30 T cell receptor beta chains given below trace back to one sample, sequenced in a study of OX40 agonist ivuxolimab in advanced cancers. Sequencing was performed with immunoSEQ multiplex PCR; in TCRdb, only in-frame clones are kept and a portion is missing. This sample has about 79,000 clones, with about 90% found just once. The sequenced sample was CD4+ or CD8+ T cells sorted from blood, obtained in a trial of the OX40 agonist ivuxolimab. The receptors come from an adult with an advanced solid tumor such as melanoma, head and neck, liver or kidney cancer.

This chain joins TRBV7-9 and TRBJ1-1, with TRBD1 as a possible D gene (5 bases). From germline, CDR1 is SEHNR and CDR2 FQNEAQ (reference sequence). Trimming pared 5 bases from V and 0 bases from J, leaving 10 bases between. The CDR3 has 14 amino acids. The CDR3 DNA follows: TGTGCCAGCAGCCCCAGGGTTATGAACACTGAAGCTTTCTTT. It is translated as CASSPRVMNTEAFF.

The chain links TRBV15 to TRBJ1-4; D remains unclear. This CDR3 contains 14 residues. V lost 0 bases, J lost 3 bases, and 5 bases lay in between. Germline V gene data show CDR1 as LNHNV and CDR2 as YYDKDF (reference sequence). The CDR3 spells CATSRDLANEKLFF. The DNA of the CDR3 is TGTGCCACCAGCAGAGATCTGGCTAATGAAAAACTGTTTTTT. The whole variable domain, remainder taken from reference TRBV15 and TRBJ1-4, is DAMVIQNPRYQVTQFGKPVTLSCSQTLNHNVMYWYQQKSSQAPKLLFHYYDKDFNNEADTPDNFQSRRPNTSFCFLDIRSPGLGDTAMYLCATSRDLANEKLFFGSGTQLSVL.

The sample holds one count of this clone. This sequence joins TRBV2 and TRBJ1-6, with D tentatively TRBD1 (5 bases). Trimming cost V 4 bases and J 6 bases, with 16 bases left between them. The CDR3 contains 16 residues. Germline V gives CDR1 SNHLY, CDR2 FYNNEI. CDR3 sequence (DNA): TGTGCCAGCAGTGCGAGCCGACAGCTTATTAATTCACCCCTCCACTTT. This codes for CASSASRQLINSPLHF.

This chain joins TRBV6-1 and TRBJ2-2; 7 nucleotides line up with TRBD2. The CDR3 is 13 residues long. The J segment lost 8 bases and the V segment lost 4 bases, leaving 4 bases of the junction unmatched. CDR1 MNHNS and CDR2 SASEGT come from the germline V gene. Written as DNA, the CDR3 is TGTGCCAGCAGTGGGGGGGGACCAGGGGAGCTGTTTTTT. Its protein product is CASSGGGPGELFF.

V usage is TRBV9 and J usage is TRBJ2-3, with 7 bases lining up with TRBD2. Germline lookup yields CDR1 SGDLS and CDR2 YYNGEE. The CDR3 runs to 16 residues. The ends lost 5 bases at V and 2 bases at J; junction bases unmatched: 11. This CDR3 is CASSGLGAGNTDTQYF. In DNA form, the CDR3 reads TGTGCCAGCAGTGGGCTGGGAGCGGGGAACACAGATACGCAGTATTTT.

The chain recombines TRBV15 with TRBJ2-7; 8 bases match TRBD2. Germline assignment: CDR1 LNHNV and CDR2 YYDKDF (reference sequence). Trimming cost V 0 bases and J 4 bases; bases outside gene matches: 2. This CDR3 is built from 14 residues. This CDR3 reads CATSRDSGTYEQYF. CDR3 bases: TGTGCCACCAGCAGAGATAGCGGGACATACGAGCAGTACTTC.

The genes are TRBV5-8 and TRBJ1-2; a possible D gene is TRBD1 (6 bases). The V end was cut by 0 bases, the J end by 3 bases, with 9 bases between. This CDR3 region has 14 residues. CDR1 is SGHTS, CDR2 YDEGEE, per germline. The CDR3 loop reads CASSLDNRDYGYTF. In DNA, the CDR3 is TGTGCCAGCAGCTTGGATAACAGGGACTATGGCTACACCTTC.

The genes are TRBV5-4 and TRBJ2-4, with a tentative D call TRBD1 (5 bases). Germline V CDR1 and CDR2: SGHNT, YYREEE (reference sequence). The V end was cut by 4 bases, the J end by 8 bases, with 19 bases between. The CDR3 loop spans 15 amino acids. The CDR3 nucleotides read TGTGCCAGCAGCATACGAGGTGGGGCGATGGACATTCAGTACTTC. Its translation: CASSIRGGAMDIQYF.

This chain joins TRBV5-8 and TRBJ1-6; TRBD1 is a possible D gene (5 bases). V was shortened by 3 bases and J by 10 bases, with 14 bases between the two germline ends. Germline V gene sequence: CDR1 SGHTS, CDR2 YDEGEE. The CDR3 is made up of 14 amino acids. The CDR3 sequence is CASSWGGVGSPLHF. CDR3 in DNA: TGTGCCAGCAGCTGGGGCGGGGTTGGCTCACCCCTCCACTTT. Looking up the rest from reference TRBV5-8 and TRBJ1-6 gives the full variable domain: EAGVTQSPTHLIKTRGQQATLRCSPISGHTSVYWYQQALGLGLQFLLWYDEGEERNRGNFPPRFSGRQFPNYSSELNVNALELEDSALYLCASSWGGVGSPLHFGNGTRLTVT.

This chain links TRBV28 with TRBJ1-1; weak D call: TRBD1 (5 bases). V lost 7 bases, J lost 3 bases, and 15 bases lay in between. Per the germline V gene, CDR1 is MDHEN and CDR2 is SYDVKM. This CDR3 spans 14 amino acids. CDR3 bases: TGTGCCAGCATGAAAGCAGGGTCGTACACTGAAGCTTTCTTT. Translating it yields CASMKAGSYTEAFF.

The CDR3 sequence: CASSRRGQQETQYF. As DNA, the CDR3 is TGTGCCAGCAGTCGACGGGGACAGCAAGAGACCCAGTACTTC. This chain uses TRBV6-5 with TRBJ2-5; TRBD1 aligns across 7 bases. Trimming took 5 bases from V and 2 from J; bases not matched to a gene: 5. The germline CDR1 and CDR2 sequences are MNHEY and SVGAGI. This CDR3 region has 14 residues.

The chain couples TRBV7-2 to TRBJ2-2; D is unclear. CDR1 is SGHTA and CDR2 is FQGNSA in the germline V gene. The CDR3 extends over 15 amino acids. The V and J ends lost 0 bases and 4 bases respectively, with 9 bases between them. This chain's CDR3 is CASSLAAAATGELFF. In DNA form, the CDR3 reads TGTGCCAGCAGCTTAGCCGCCGCGGCCACCGGGGAGCTGTTTTTT.

J is TRBJ1-6 and V is TRBV27; D gene ambiguous. The CDR3 runs to 13 residues. CDR1 is MNHEY and CDR2 is SMNVEV in the germline V gene (reference sequence). The V end was cut by 1 base, the J end by 10 bases, with 8 bases between. In DNA form, the CDR3 reads TGTGCCAGCAGTTTATACGGGGAATCACCCCTCCACTTT. Its protein product is CASSLYGESPLHF.

A few counts support this clone. The chain carries TRBV30 and TRBJ1-3; D gene unclear. V was pared by 2 bases and J by 1 base, with 9 bases between. This CDR3 spans 14 amino acids. Germline CDR1 GTSNPN, CDR2 SVGIG (reference sequence). CDR3 nucleotides: TGTGCCTGGAGTTCCGGCCCTTCTGGAAACACCATATATTTT. Its translation: CAWSSGPSGNTIYF.

The count of this clone is one. The chain couples TRBV28 to TRBJ2-5; D unresolved. Trimming stripped 6 bases from V and 4 bases from J, with 15 bases between. Germline values: CDR1 MDHEN, CDR2 SYDVKM. CDR3 size: 14 residues. CDR3 residues: CASSPSTVRETQYF. Here the CDR3 DNA reads TGTGCCAGCAGCCCGTCCACAGTAAGAGAGACCCAGTACTTC.

The rearrangement joins TRBV5-4 to TRBJ2-6; 9 bases fit TRBD1. Germline V gene data show CDR1 as SGHNT and CDR2 as YYREEE (reference sequence). This CDR3 is 18 amino acids long. The ends lost 1 base at V and 0 bases at J; junction bases unmatched: 5. The CDR3 spells CASSLNRGLPSGANVLTF. The DNA for the CDR3 is TGTGCCAGCAGCTTGAACAGGGGGCTCCCCTCTGGGGCCAACGTCCTGACTTTC.

The sample holds one count of this clone. The chain has TRBV19 and TRBJ2-5; D is possibly TRBD2 (6 bases). This CDR3 has 13 residues. Germline V gives CDR1 LNHDA, CDR2 SQIVND (reference sequence). V shed 9 bases and J shed 3 bases, with 14 bases lying between them. The CDR3 nucleotides read TGTGCCAGCGCTGGGACTTTCAAAGAGACCCAGTACTTC. This gives the protein CASAGTFKETQYF.

CDR3 sequence: CASSNTGNTGELFF. The CDR3 bases are TGCGCCAGCAGTAATACAGGAAACACCGGGGAGCTGTTTTTT. The chain is built from TRBV10-2 and TRBJ2-2; TRBD1 might be the D (5 bases). V was pared by 5 bases and J by 2 bases, with 9 bases between. The CDR3 consists of 14 residues. Germline loops: CDR1 WSHSY, CDR2 SAAADI.

The genes are TRBV7-9 and TRBJ2-1, with D perhaps TRBD2 (5 bases). Germline V lookup: CDR1 SEHNR, CDR2 FQNEAQ (reference sequence). CDR3 length equals 17 residues. Trimming removed 0 bases from V and 4 bases from J, with 16 bases in between. CDR3 sequence (DNA): TGTGCCAGCAGCTTAGCGCGCGGGCCAAGAACTTACAATGAGCAGTTCTTC. It specifies CASSLARGPRTYNEQFF. Full variable domain (remainder filled in from reference TRBV7-9 and TRBJ2-1): DTGVSQNPRHKITKRGQNVTFRCDPISEHNRLYWYRQTLGQGPEFLTYFQNEAQLEKSRLLSDRFSAERPKGSFSTLEIQRTEQGDSAMYLCASSLARGPRTYNEQFFGPGTRLTVL.

This chain links TRBV4-2 with TRBJ2-7; 11 bases match TRBD1. CDR1 and CDR2 (germline): LGHNA, YNFKEQ. The length of the CDR3 is 18 residues. The V segment lost 0 bases and the J segment 3 bases; nucleotides outside the gene matches: 10. In nucleotides, the CDR3 is TGTGCCAGCAGCCAAGACCTCCCGGGACAGGGGGGAAACTACGAGCAGTACTTC. This sequence encodes CASSQDLPGQGGNYEQYF.

The chain carries TRBV5-3 and TRBJ1-6; D is perhaps TRBD1 (5 bases). TRBV5-3 is given ORF status, its function remaining uncertain. The V end lost 1 base, the J end lost 2 bases, and 10 bases lay between the germline ends. This CDR3 is 16 amino acids long. CDR3 DNA: TGTGCCAGAAGCTTGCCGGGGCGACCCTATAATTCACCCCTCCACTTT. As protein: CARSLPGRPYNSPLHF.

The chain joins TRBV5-4 to TRBJ2-5; TRBD1 is a possible D gene (5 bases). This CDR3 contains 14 residues. Trimming took 4 bases from V and 2 from J, leaving 12 bases between them. Germline CDR1 SGHNT, CDR2 YYREEE (reference sequence). The CDR3 DNA follows: TGTGCCAGCAGCCAAGGGGCGGCACAAGAGACCCAGTACTTC. It codes for CASSQGAAQETQYF.

The chain couples TRBV6-1 to TRBJ2-1, with 8 bases identical to TRBD2. The V segment lost 1 base and the J segment 6 bases; nucleotides outside the gene matches: 8. The CDR3 spans 16 residues. From germline, CDR1 is MNHNS and CDR2 SASEGT. CDR3 bases: TGTGCCAGCAGTGAAGGGCGGGGGGCCCTTGGCAATGAGCAGTTCTTC. Protein product: CASSEGRGALGNEQFF.

The chain uses TRBV7-2 and TRBJ2-3; the D is unclear. V gave up 0 bases and J gave up 6 bases, with 7 bases separating them. The CDR3 totals 13 residues. CDR1 is SGHTA, CDR2 FQGNSA, per germline. The CDR3 reads CASSLALRDTQYF. Written as DNA, the CDR3 is TGTGCCAGCAGCTTAGCCCTGAGGGATACGCAGTATTTT.

The V gene is TRBV10-2, the J gene TRBJ2-3, with 10 bases fitting TRBD2. This CDR3 spans 15 amino acids. J gave up 4 bases and V 3 bases, and 4 bases lay outside the gene matches. CDR1 is WSHSY and CDR2 is SAAADI in the germline V gene. The CDR3 spells CASSDLAGGSDTQYF. DNA of the CDR3: TGCGCCAGCAGTGATTTAGCGGGGGGATCAGATACGCAGTATTTT.

The chain uses TRBV5-1 and TRBJ2-3; tentatively, D is TRBD1 (7 bases). V dropped 4 bases and J dropped 2 bases, with 17 bases sitting between them. Germline V gene data show CDR1 as SGHRS and CDR2 as YFSETQ. The CDR3 has 16 residues. This CDR3 reads CASSRGGGTDTDTQYF. CDR3 in DNA: TGCGCCAGCAGCCGCGGTGGAGGGACAGACACAGATACGCAGTATTTT.

This chain joins TRBV19 and TRBJ2-6; 10 nucleotides align to TRBD2. The CDR3 extends over 19 amino acids. Germline assignment: CDR1 LNHDA and CDR2 SQIVND (reference sequence). The trim removed 3 bases at V and 0 bases at J, leaving 8 bases unmatched. The CDR3 DNA follows: TGTGCCAGTAGTATGGGTCGAGCGGGGGGGCTCTCTGGGGCCAACGTCCTGACTTTC. Protein product: CASSMGRAGGLSGANVLTF.

The V call is TRBV18, the J call TRBJ1-3; no reliable D call. Germline V CDR1 and CDR2: KGHSH, LQKENI. This CDR3 is built from 15 residues. Trimming removed 3 bases from V and 2 bases from J, with 11 bases in between. Here the CDR3 reads CASSPNQSPGNTIYF. The CDR3 DNA reads TGTGCCAGCTCACCCAACCAGAGCCCTGGAAACACCATATATTTT.

The rearrangement joins TRBV27 to TRBJ1-2; the D is unclear. Trimming shortened V by 0 bases and J by 3 bases, and 11 bases separated the two germline ends. This CDR3 contains 15 residues. Germline V gene data show CDR1 as MNHEY and CDR2 as SMNVEV (reference sequence). In nucleotides, the CDR3 is TGTGCCAGCAGTTTATCCCCTGGTCAGGACTATGGCTACACCTTC. As protein: CASSLSPGQDYGYTF.

The J gene is TRBJ2-3, the V gene TRBV19, with D possibly TRBD1 on 6 matching bases. The V gene lost 3 bases and the J gene lost 1 base, with 14 bases spanning the gap. Germline V gene data show CDR1 as LNHDA and CDR2 as SQIVND (reference sequence). The CDR3 runs 16 residues. This CDR3 is CASSIPRRQGTDTQYF. CDR3 nucleotide sequence: TGTGCCAGTAGTATTCCGCGGCGACAGGGCACAGATACGCAGTATTTT.